The 15 T cell receptor beta chains below come from one sample, sequenced in a study of T-cell memory formation after mild COVID-19. TCRdb redid the calling of the 5' RACE reads with MiXCR, one entry per CDR3 protein. This table holds about 430,000 distinct CDR3 sequences, around 24% found once. Material for sequencing was PBMCs or a T cell subset sorted from them (not recorded which). All receptors derive from an adult woman who had mild COVID-19 (a few samples of this study predate the infection). Cell type and time point are not known.

The chain uses TRBV6-5 and TRBJ2-5, with D maybe TRBD1 (5 bases). This CDR3 region has 19 residues. Trimming removed 6 bases from V and 2 bases from J, with 28 bases in between. CDR1 and CDR2 (germline): MNHEY, SVGAGI. As DNA, the CDR3 is TGTGCCAGCAGCCACGGACACTTTCAACCTGGGTTCGTGCAAGAGACCCAGTACTTC. Encoded protein: CASSHGHFQPGFVQETQYF.

This clonotype was observed a few times. The chain is built from TRBV27 and TRBJ2-5; 11 bases line up with TRBD1. Trimming removed 6 bases from V and 4 bases from J; junction bases left unmatched: 4. This CDR3 has 14 residues. Germline V gene lookup returns CDR1 MNHEY and CDR2 SMNVEV (reference sequence). The DNA of the CDR3 is TGTGCCAGCAGCGGACAGGGGGCGCGAGAGACCCAGTACTTC. Translating gives CASSGQGARETQYF.

The chain has TRBV24-1 and TRBJ1-2, with no clear D. Germline CDR1 and CDR2: KGHDR and SFDVKD. The CDR3 has 14 residues. The ends were cut back, 1 base at V and 2 bases at J, with 7 bases in the middle. For the CDR3, the DNA is TGTGCCACCAGTGATTTCTTAATGAACTATGGCTACACCTTC. Its translation: CATSDFLMNYGYTF.

The J gene is TRBJ1-1, the V gene TRBV29-1; D unclear. The germline V and J ends were trimmed by 7 bases and 3 bases, with 12 bases remaining between them. The germline gives CDR1 SQVTM, CDR2 ANQGSEA. The CDR3 spans 12 residues. CDR3 sequence reads: CSGTQTYTEAFF. In DNA, the CDR3 is TGCAGCGGCACTCAGACCTACACTGAAGCTTTCTTT.

This clonotype was detected only a few times. V is TRBV11-2 and J is TRBJ1-4, with D uncertain. Germline V gene sequence: CDR1 SGHAT, CDR2 FQNNGV. The V and J ends lost 5 bases and 5 bases respectively, with 3 bases between them. This CDR3 comprises 11 residues. Written as DNA, the CDR3 is TGTGCCAGCAGCACGAATGAAAAACTGTTTTTT. It specifies CASSTNEKLFF.

The rearrangement uses TRBV7-2 and TRBJ2-1, with D maybe TRBD2 (6 bases). Trimming shortened V by 2 bases and J by 0 bases, and 8 bases separated the two germline ends. This CDR3 has 15 residues. Germline CDR1 is SGHTA and CDR2 is FQGNSA. CDR3 loop: CASSLRRDSYNEQFF. For the CDR3, the DNA is TGTGCCAGCAGCTTAAGGCGGGACTCCTACAATGAGCAGTTCTTC.

This chain joins TRBV6-2 or TRBV6-3 and TRBJ2-3, with 7 nucleotides matching TRBD2. The CDR3 has 15 residues. J lost 3 bases, V lost 1 base, and 4 bases had no gene match. Per the germline V gene, CDR1 is MNHEY and CDR2 is SVGEGT. The CDR3 DNA reads TGTGCCAGCAGTTACTGGAGCGGGAATACAGATACGCAGTATTTT. This sequence encodes CASSYWSGNTDTQYF.

This chain links TRBV5-5 with TRBJ2-7, with TRBD2 as a possible D gene (6 bases). The CDR3 runs to 14 residues. Germline CDR1 reads SGHKS; CDR2 reads YYEKEE (reference sequence). The V end was cut by 4 bases, the J end by 2 bases, with 13 bases between. The CDR3 DNA follows: TGTGCCAGCAGCCGTACGACGGGGGCCTACGAGCAGTACTTC. Translation gives CASSRTTGAYEQYF. Full variable domain (missing parts from reference TRBV5-5 and TRBJ2-7): DAGVTQSPTHLIKTRGQQVTLRCSPISGHKSVSWYQQVLGQGPQFIFQYYEKEERGRGNFPDRFSARQFPNYSSELNVNALLLGDSALYLCASSRTTGAYEQYFGPGTRLTVT.

The chain employs TRBV5-4 and TRBJ2-7; perhaps TRBD2 as D (5 bases). Trimming stripped 2 bases from V and 3 bases from J, with 15 bases between. Per the germline V gene, CDR1 is SGHNT and CDR2 is YYREEE (reference sequence). The CDR3 length is 15 residues. Here the CDR3 DNA reads TGTGCCAGCAGCTTCTCCCCAGGTGGGAGCTACGAGCAGTACTTC. Protein: CASSFSPGGSYEQYF.

V gene TRBV24-1 combines with J gene TRBJ1-2; 9 bases are a match to TRBD1. The CDR3 has 14 residues. V lost 11 bases and J lost 6; bases outside the gene matches: 12. Germline assignment: CDR1 KGHDR and CDR2 SFDVKD. Here the CDR3 reads CAMPTGGLRNGYTF. CDR3 bases: TGTGCCATGCCGACAGGGGGGCTGCGGAATGGCTACACCTTC.

This clonotype came up a few times. The chain employs TRBV6-5 and TRBJ2-7, with D possibly being TRBD1 or TRBD2 (5 bases each). Germline V lookup: CDR1 MNHEY, CDR2 SVGAGI. The V end lost 2 bases, the J end lost 3 bases, and 11 bases lay between the germline ends. The CDR3 covers 14 residues. In DNA, the CDR3 is TGTGCCAGCAGTTACAGGGACGGTTTCTACGAGCAGTACTTC. It translates to CASSYRDGFYEQYF.

The chain has TRBV4-1 and TRBJ2-3; the D is unclear. There are 15 residues in the CDR3. Trimming took off 4 bases at V and 2 bases at J, with 13 bases between the two ends. The germline V gene has CDR1 MGHRA and CDR2 YSYEKL. The DNA for the CDR3 is TGCGCCAGCAGCCGGCCTAATGTCCTCACAGATACGCAGTATTTT. The encoded protein is CASSRPNVLTDTQYF.

This clonotype has more than one count but fewer than ten. This chain uses TRBV9 with TRBJ1-1, with 7 bases matching TRBD1. J lost 5 bases, V lost 3 bases, and 10 bases had no gene match. Germline V gives CDR1 SGDLS, CDR2 YYNGEE. This CDR3 spans 15 amino acids. The CDR3 region has the DNA TGTGCCAGCAGCGCTGATTCCGACAGGGTTACTGAAGCTTTCTTT. Encoded protein: CASSADSDRVTEAFF.

The rearrangement joins TRBV7-2 to TRBJ2-7; TRBD2 aligns across 8 bases. This CDR3 is 15 amino acids long. V dropped 5 bases and J dropped 6; count of bases not matched to a gene: 12. Germline V gives CDR1 SGHTA, CDR2 FQGNSA. The CDR3 reads CASSLDPAGVVEQYF. The DNA of the CDR3 is TGTGCCAGCAGCCTAGACCCAGCGGGAGTCGTCGAGCAGTACTTC. Using reference TRBV7-2 and TRBJ2-7 for the parts outside the CDR3, the full variable domain is GAGVSQSPSNKVTEKGKDVELRCDPISGHTALYWYRQSLGQGLEFLIYFQGNSAPDKSGLPSDRFSAERTGGSVSTLTIQRTQQEDSAVYLCASSLDPAGVVEQYFGPGTRLTVT.

This clonotype was seen more than once but under ten times. The chain joins TRBV12-3 or TRBV12-4 to TRBJ1-2; D gene uncertain. This CDR3 has 14 amino acids. The germline V and J ends were trimmed by 3 bases and 6 bases, with 14 bases remaining between them. CDR3 residues: CASSFRAGYHGYTF. Here the CDR3 DNA reads TGTGCCAGCAGTTTTAGAGCGGGGTACCATGGCTACACCTTC.